This TCR beta chain came from a study of blood T cell repertoires in COVID-19. Background on the study: Researchers got acute and convalescent COVID-19 samples from the United States, Italy and Spain.

In the authors' workflow: It was from reference gene primer amplification that nucleated cell counts were estimated. TCRdb keeps only in-frame clones here, not all; method: immunoSEQ multiplex PCR. The V and J calls and the clone size are those of that table, but D and trimming were determined from the DNA. The table records roughly 32,000 clones, 90% of them present only once. The germline V gene encodes CDR1 LNHDA and CDR2 SQIVND (reference sequence). The CDR3 spans 12 residues. Trimming left V 3 bases short and J 7 bases short, with 6 bases between. This clone appeared once. This sequence originates from a man older than 75 with acute or convalescent COVID-19. The chain has TRBV19 and TRBJ1-4; possibly TRBD1 for D (6 bases). The specimen was peripheral blood. Here the CDR3 reads CASSIRGEKLFF. CDR3 in DNA: TGTGCCAGTAGTATCAGGGGTGAAAAACTGTTTTTT.